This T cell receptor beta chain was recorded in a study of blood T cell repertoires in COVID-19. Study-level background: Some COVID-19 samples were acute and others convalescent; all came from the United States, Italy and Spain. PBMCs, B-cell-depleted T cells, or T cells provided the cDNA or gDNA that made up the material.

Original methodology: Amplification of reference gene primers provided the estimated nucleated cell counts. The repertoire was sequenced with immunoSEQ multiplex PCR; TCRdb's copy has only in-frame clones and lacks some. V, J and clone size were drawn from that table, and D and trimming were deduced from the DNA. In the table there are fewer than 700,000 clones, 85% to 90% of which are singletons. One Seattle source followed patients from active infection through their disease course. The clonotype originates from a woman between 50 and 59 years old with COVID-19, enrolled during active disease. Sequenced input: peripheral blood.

Here the CDR3 DNA reads TGTGCCAGCAGAGGAGACTCAATCACAGATACGCAGTATTTT. Translation: CASRGDSITDTQYF. The chain joins TRBV9 to TRBJ2-3, with D hard to call. V gave up 5 bases and J gave up 2 bases, with 12 bases separating them. CDR1 and CDR2 from the germline V gene are SGDLS and YYNGEE. There are 14 residues in the CDR3.